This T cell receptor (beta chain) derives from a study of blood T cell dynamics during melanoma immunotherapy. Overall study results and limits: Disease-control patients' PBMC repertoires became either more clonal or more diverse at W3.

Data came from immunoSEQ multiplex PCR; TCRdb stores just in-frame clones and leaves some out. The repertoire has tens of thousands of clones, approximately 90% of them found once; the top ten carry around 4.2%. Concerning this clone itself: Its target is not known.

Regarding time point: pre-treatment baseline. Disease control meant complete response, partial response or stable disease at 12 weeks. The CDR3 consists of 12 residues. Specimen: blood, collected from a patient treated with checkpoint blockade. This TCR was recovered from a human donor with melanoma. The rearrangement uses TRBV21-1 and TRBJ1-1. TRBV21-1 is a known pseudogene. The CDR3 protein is CASSKGIPEAFF. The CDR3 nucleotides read TGTGCCAGCAGCAAAGGGATCCCTGAAGCTTTCTTT.